The sequence of this TCR beta chain was determined in a study of control samples from healthy donors and cancer patients (dated by TCRdb to 2020 to 2022). The table lists this clone with a count of one. Its antigen remains undetermined. No base quality information exists; no much larger clone differs at one position. Library preparation used the immunoSEQ multiplex PCR assay. TCRdb obtained this table from immuneACCESS and retained in-frame rearrangements with V and J assigned. These tables miss some clones; where compared with another copy, unresolved V genes account for less than half of the shortfall, and the remainder is unexplained. This sample gives more than 45,000 clones in total; around 93% of them show up just once. Of the sample, 0.91% falls within the top ten clones. V lost 1 base and J lost 4 bases; the stretch between them is 14 bases long. Measured from the cysteine to the phenylalanine, the CDR3 is 16 residues long. Only the CDR3 DNA is retained, 48 bases long and in frame from the first base. The germline V gene gives CDR1 as SGHTA and CDR2 as FQGNSA.

The rearranged chain carries TRBV7-2 and TRBJ1-3; the D gene is not confidently resolved. The sequencing sample was made of PBMCs. This sequence was found in a man aged 25 to 40 with colorectal cancer. In nucleotide form, the sequence is TGTGCCAGCAGCTTAGGGATCGGGTCTTTAGGAAACACCATATATTTT. It codes for CASSLGIGSLGNTIYF. Reference TRBV7-2 and TRBJ1-3 genes cover what lies past the CDR3, so the full variable domain is GAGVSQSPSNKVTEKGKDVELRCDPISGHTALYWYRQSLGQGLEFLIYFQGNSAPDKSGLPSDRFSAERTGGSVSTLTIQRTQQEDSAVYLCASSLGIGSLGNTIYFGEGSWLTVV.